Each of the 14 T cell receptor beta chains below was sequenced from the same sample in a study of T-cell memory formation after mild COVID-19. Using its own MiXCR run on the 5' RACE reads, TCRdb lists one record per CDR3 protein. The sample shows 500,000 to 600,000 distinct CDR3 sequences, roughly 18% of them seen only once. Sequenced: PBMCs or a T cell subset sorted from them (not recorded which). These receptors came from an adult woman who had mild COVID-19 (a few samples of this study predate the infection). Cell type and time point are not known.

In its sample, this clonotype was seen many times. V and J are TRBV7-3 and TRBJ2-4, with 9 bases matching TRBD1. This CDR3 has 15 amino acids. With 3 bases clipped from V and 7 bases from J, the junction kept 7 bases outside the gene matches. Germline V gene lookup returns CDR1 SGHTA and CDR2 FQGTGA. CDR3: CASSFLQGAENIQYF. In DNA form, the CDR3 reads TGTGCCAGCAGCTTTCTACAGGGGGCCGAGAACATTCAGTACTTC. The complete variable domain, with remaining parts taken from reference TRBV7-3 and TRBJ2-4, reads GAGVSQTPSNKVTEKGKYVELRCDPISGHTALYWYRQSLGQGPEFLIYFQGTGAADDSGLPNDRFFAVRPEGSVSTLKIQRTERGDSAVYLCASSFLQGAENIQYFGAGTRLSVL.

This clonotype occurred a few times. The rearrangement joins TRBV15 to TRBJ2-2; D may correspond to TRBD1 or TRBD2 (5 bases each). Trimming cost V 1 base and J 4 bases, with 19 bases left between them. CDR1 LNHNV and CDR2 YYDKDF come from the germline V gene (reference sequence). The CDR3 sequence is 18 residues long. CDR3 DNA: TGTGCCACCAGCAGAGTGTTTGGGGGAAGAGGGTCCACCGGGGAGCTGTTTTTT. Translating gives CATSRVFGGRGSTGELFF.

CDR3 residues: CASSGSRDRVRETQYF. CDR3 bases: TGTGCCAGCAGCGGAAGCCGGGACAGGGTACGAGAGACCCAGTACTTC. V usage is TRBV7-9 and J usage is TRBJ2-5, with 9 bases lining up with TRBD1. CDR3 length: 16 amino acids. The germline CDR1 and CDR2 sequences are SEHNR and FQNEAQ (reference sequence). V lost 5 bases to trimming and J lost 4 bases; unmatched junction nucleotides: 11.

CDR3 DNA sequence: TGTGCCACCAGTGATATGGGACACACAGATACGCAGTATTTT. This encodes CATSDMGHTDTQYF. The chain links TRBV24-1 to TRBJ2-3, with a tentative D call TRBD1 (6 bases). Germline V lookup: CDR1 KGHDR, CDR2 SFDVKD. The V and J ends lost 3 bases and 2 bases respectively, with 8 bases between them. The CDR3 has 14 amino acids.

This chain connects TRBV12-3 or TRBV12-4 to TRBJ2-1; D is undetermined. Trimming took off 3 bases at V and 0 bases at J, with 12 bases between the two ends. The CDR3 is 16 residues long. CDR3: CASSLILRGSYNEQFF. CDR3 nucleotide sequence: TGTGCCAGCAGTTTGATTTTGCGCGGCTCCTACAATGAGCAGTTCTTC.

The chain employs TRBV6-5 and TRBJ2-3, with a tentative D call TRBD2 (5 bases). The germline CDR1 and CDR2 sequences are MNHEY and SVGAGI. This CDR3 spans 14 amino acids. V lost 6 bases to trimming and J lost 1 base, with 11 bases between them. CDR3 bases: TGTGCCAGCAGGCCCGACGGGGGCACAGATACGCAGTATTTT. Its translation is CASRPDGGTDTQYF.

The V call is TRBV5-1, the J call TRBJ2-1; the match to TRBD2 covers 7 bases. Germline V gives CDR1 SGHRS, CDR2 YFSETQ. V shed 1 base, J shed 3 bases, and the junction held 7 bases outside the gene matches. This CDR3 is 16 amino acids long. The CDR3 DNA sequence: TGCGCCAGCAGCTTGCGGACGGGGGAGGGCTACAATGAGCAGTTCTTC. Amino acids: CASSLRTGEGYNEQFF.

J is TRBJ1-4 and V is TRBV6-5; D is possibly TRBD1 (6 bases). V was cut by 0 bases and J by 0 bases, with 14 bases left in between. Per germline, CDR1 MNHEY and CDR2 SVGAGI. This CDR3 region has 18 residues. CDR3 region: CASSYSATGAATNEKLFF. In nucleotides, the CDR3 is TGTGCCAGCAGTTACTCAGCGACAGGCGCGGCAACTAATGAAAAACTGTTTTTT.

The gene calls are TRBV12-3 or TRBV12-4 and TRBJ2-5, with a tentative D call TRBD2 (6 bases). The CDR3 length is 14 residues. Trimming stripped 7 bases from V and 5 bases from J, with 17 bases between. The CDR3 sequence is CASTLFGGFETQYF. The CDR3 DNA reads TGTGCCAGCACCCTTTTTGGGGGGTTCGAGACCCAGTACTTC.

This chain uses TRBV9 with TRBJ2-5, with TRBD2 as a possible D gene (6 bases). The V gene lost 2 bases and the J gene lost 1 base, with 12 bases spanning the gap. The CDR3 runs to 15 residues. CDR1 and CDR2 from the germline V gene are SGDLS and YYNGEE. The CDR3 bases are TGTGCCAGCAGCGTTTCGGGAGCTACCCAAGAGACCCAGTACTTC. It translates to CASSVSGATQETQYF.

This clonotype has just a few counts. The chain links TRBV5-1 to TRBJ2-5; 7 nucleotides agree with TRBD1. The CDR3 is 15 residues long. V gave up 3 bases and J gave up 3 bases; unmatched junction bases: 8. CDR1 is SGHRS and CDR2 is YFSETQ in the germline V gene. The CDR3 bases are TGCGCCAGCAGCTCTTCGACAGGGAGTGAAGAGACCCAGTACTTC. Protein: CASSSSTGSEETQYF.

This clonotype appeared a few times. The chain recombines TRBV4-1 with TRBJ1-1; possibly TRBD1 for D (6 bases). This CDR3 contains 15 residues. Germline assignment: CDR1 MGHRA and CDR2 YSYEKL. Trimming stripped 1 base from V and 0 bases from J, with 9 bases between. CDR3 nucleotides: TGCGCCAGCAGCCAAGTCGGGGGCCTGAACACTGAAGCTTTCTTT. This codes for CASSQVGGLNTEAFF.

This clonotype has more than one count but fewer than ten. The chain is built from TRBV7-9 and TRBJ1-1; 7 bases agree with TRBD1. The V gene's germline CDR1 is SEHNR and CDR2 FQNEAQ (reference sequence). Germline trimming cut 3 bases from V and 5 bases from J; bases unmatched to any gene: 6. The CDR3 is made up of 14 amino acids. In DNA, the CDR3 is TGTGCCAGCAGCTTTGTACAGGGGACTACTGAAGCTTTCTTT. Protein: CASSFVQGTTEAFF.

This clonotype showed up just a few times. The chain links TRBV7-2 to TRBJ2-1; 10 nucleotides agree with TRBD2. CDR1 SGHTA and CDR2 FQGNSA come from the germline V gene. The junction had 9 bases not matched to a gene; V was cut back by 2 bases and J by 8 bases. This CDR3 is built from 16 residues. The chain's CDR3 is CASSLKRASGSYEQFF. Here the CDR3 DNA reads TGTGCCAGCAGCTTAAAGAGGGCTAGCGGGAGCTATGAGCAGTTCTTC.